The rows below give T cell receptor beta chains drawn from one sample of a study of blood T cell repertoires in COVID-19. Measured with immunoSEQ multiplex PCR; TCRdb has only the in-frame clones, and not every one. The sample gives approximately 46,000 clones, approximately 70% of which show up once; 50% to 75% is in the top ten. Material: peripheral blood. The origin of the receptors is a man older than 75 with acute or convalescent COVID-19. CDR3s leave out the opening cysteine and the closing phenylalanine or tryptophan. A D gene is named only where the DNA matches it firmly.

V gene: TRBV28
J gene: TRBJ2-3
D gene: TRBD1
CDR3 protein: ASSSHPGGIGTDTQY

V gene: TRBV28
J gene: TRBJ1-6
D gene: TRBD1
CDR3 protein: ASSPDRGQRNSPLH

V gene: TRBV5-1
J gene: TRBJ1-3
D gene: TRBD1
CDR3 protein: ASSSETGGHSGNTIY

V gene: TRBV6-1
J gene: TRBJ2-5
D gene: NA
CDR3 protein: ASSDGGAPWETQY

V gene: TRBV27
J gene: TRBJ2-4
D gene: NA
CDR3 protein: ATGPQGRNIQY

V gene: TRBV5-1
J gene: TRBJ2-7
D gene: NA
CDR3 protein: ASSLVGGSSYEQY

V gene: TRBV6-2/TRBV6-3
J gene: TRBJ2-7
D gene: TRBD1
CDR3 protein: ASSTLGTGNYEQY

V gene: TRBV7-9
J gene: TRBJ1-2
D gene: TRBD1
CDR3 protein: AHRPVGQGENGYT

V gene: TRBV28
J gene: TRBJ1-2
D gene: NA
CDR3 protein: ASSILGLGYT

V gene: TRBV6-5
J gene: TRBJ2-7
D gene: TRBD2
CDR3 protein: ASSYSKSSGRYEQY